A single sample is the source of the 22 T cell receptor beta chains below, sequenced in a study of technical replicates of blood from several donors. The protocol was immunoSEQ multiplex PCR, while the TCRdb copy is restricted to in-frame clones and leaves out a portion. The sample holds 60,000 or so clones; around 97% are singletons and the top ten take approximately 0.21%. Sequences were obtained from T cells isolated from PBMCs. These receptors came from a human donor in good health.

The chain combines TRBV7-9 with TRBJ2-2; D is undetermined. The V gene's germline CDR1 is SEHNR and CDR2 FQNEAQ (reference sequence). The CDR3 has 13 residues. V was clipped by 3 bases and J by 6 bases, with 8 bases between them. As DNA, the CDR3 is TGTGCCAGCAGCTTGTCTGGGCCCGGGGAGCTGTTTTTT. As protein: CASSLSGPGELFF.

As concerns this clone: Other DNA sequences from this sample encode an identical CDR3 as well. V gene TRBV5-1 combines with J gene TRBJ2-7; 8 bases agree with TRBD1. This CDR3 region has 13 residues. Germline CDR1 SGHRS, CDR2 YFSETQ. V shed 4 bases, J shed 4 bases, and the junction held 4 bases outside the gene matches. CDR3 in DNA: TGCGCCAGCAGCCTGGACAGGGCGTACGAGCAGTACTTC. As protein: CASSLDRAYEQYF.

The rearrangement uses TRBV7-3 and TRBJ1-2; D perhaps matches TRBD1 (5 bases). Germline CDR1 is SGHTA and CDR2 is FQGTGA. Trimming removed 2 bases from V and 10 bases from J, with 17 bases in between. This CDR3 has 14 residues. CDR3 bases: TGTGCCAGCAGCTTATTAGACAGACCCCAGGACTACACCTTC. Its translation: CASSLLDRPQDYTF.

CDR3 residues: CASSQAGGLQETQYF. CDR3 nucleotides: TGTGCCAGCAGCCAAGCGGGGGGGCTGCAAGAGACCCAGTACTTC. The chain links TRBV4-2 to TRBJ2-5, with 8 bases fitting TRBD2. The V segment lost 1 base and the J segment 2 bases; nucleotides outside the gene matches: 3. This CDR3 is 15 amino acids long. Germline assignment: CDR1 LGHNA and CDR2 YNFKEQ.

CDR3 loop: CASKTSPSEQYF. The CDR3, as DNA: TGTGCCAGCAAGACTAGCCCGAGCGAGCAGTACTTC. The rearrangement joins TRBV2 to TRBJ2-7; 7 nucleotides agree with TRBD2. The CDR3 extends over 12 amino acids. J was trimmed by 6 bases and V by 7 bases; bases with no gene match: 6. Germline values: CDR1 SNHLY, CDR2 FYNNEI.

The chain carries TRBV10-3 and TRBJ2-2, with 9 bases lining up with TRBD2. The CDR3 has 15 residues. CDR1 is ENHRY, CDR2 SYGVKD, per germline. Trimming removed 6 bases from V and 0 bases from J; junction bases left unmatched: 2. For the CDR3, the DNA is TGTGCCATCAGACTAGCGGGCGCGAACACCGGGGAGCTGTTTTTT. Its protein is CAIRLAGANTGELFF.

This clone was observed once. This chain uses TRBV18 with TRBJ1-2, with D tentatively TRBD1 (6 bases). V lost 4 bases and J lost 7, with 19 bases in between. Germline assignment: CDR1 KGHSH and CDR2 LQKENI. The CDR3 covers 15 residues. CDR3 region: CASSLRDTGPFGYTF. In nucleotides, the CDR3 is TGTGCCAGCTCACTACGGGACACCGGGCCCTTTGGCTACACCTTC.

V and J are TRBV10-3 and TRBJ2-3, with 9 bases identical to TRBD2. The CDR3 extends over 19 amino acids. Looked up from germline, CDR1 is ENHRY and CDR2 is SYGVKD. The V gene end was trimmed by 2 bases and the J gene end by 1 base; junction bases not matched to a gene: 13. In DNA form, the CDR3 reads TGTGCCATCAGTGAGCCCAAAGGGAGCGGGAGGCCCCGCACAGATACGCAGTATTTT. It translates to CAISEPKGSGRPRTDTQYF.

The CDR3 here is CASSLSARTGGRGYTF. In nucleotides, the CDR3 is TGCGCCAGCAGCTTGTCCGCCCGGACAGGGGGTCGGGGCTACACCTTC. This chain uses TRBV5-1 with TRBJ1-2; 10 bases line up with TRBD1. CDR3 length: 16 amino acids. The V and J ends lost 1 base and 8 bases, in that order; junction bases with no gene match: 11. CDR1 is SGHRS and CDR2 is YFSETQ in the germline V gene.

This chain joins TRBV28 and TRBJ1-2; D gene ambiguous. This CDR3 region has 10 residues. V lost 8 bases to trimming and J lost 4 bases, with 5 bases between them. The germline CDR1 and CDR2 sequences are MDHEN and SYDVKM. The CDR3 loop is CASGSYGYTF. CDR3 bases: TGTGCCAGCGGCTCCTATGGCTACACCTTC.

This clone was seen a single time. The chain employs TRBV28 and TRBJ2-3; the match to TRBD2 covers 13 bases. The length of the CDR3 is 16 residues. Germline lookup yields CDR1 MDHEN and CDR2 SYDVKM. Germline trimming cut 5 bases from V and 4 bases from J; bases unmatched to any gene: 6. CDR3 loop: CASSLHGLAGADTQYF. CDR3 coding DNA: TGTGCCAGCAGTCTCCATGGACTAGCGGGGGCAGATACGCAGTATTTT.

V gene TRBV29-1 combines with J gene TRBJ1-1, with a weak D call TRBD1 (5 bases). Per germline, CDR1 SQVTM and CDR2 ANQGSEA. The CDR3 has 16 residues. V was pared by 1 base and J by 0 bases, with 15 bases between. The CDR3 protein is CSVEVLGPVVNTEAFF. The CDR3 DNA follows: TGCAGCGTTGAAGTTCTGGGGCCAGTAGTGAACACTGAAGCTTTCTTT.

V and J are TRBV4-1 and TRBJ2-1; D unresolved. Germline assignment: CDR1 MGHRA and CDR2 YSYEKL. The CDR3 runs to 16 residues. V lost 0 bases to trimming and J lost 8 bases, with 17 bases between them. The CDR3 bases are TGCGCCAGCAGCCAAGAAGAGTCCCGACAAGCCTATGAGCAGTTCTTC. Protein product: CASSQEESRQAYEQFF.

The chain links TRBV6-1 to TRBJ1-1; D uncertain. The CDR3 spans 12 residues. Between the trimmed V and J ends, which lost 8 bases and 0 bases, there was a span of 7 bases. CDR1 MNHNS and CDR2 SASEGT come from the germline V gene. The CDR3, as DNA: TGTGCCAGCCGGGTAGTGAACACTGAAGCTTTCTTT. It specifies CASRVVNTEAFF.

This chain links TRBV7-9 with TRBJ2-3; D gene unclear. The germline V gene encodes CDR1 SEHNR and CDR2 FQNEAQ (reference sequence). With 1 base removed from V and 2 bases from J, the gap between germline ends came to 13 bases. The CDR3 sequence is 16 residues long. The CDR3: CASSLVPDTSTDTQYF. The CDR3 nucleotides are TGTGCCAGCAGCTTAGTCCCTGACACTTCCACAGATACGCAGTATTTT.

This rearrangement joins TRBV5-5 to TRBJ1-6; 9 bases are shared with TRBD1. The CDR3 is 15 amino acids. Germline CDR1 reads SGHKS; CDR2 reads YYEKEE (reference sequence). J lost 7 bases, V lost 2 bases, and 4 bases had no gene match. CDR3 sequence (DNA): TGTGCCAGCAGCTTATCCGGACAGGGGAATTCACCCCTCCACTTT. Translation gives CASSLSGQGNSPLHF.

Written as DNA, the CDR3 is TGTGCCAGCAGTCCCGGACTAGGTGGGCCCAATGAGCAGTTCTTC. This gives the protein CASSPGLGGPNEQFF. V gene TRBV6-5 combines with J gene TRBJ2-1; 7 nucleotides align to TRBD2. Germline CDR1 and CDR2: MNHEY and SVGAGI. The V gene end was trimmed by 5 bases and the J gene end by 6 bases; junction bases not matched to a gene: 10. The CDR3 has 15 amino acids.

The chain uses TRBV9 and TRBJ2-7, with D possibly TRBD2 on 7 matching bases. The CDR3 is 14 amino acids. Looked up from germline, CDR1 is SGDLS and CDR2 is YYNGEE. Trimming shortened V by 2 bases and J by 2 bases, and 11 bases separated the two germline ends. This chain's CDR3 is CASSVRGAPYEQYF. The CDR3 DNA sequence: TGTGCCAGCAGCGTCCGGGGGGCCCCCTACGAGCAGTACTTC.

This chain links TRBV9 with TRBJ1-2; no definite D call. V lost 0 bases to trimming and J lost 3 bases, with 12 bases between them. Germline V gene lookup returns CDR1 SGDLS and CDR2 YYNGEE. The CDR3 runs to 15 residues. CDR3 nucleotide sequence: TGTGCCAGCAGCGTAGTCCCGACTGCGGACTATGGCTACACCTTC. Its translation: CASSVVPTADYGYTF.

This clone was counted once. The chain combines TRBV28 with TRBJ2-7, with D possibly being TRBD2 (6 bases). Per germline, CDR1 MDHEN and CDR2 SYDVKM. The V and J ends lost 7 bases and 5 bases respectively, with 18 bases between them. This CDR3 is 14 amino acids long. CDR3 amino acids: CASNSASVIHEQYF. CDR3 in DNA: TGTGCCAGCAATTCTGCTAGCGTGATACACGAGCAGTACTTC.

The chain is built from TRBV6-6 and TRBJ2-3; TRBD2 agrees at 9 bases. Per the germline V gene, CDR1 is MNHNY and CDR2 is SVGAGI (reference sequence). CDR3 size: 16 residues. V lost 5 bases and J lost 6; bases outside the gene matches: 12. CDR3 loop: CASSPLLAGGPDTQYF. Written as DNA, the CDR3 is TGTGCCAGCAGTCCACTACTCGCGGGGGGGCCCGATACGCAGTATTTT.

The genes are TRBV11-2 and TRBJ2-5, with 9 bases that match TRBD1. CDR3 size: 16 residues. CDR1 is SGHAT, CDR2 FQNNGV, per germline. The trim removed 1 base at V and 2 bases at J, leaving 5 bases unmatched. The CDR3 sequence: CASSLVPGQGQETQYF. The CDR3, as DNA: TGTGCCAGCAGCTTAGTTCCGGGACAGGGACAAGAGACCCAGTACTTC.